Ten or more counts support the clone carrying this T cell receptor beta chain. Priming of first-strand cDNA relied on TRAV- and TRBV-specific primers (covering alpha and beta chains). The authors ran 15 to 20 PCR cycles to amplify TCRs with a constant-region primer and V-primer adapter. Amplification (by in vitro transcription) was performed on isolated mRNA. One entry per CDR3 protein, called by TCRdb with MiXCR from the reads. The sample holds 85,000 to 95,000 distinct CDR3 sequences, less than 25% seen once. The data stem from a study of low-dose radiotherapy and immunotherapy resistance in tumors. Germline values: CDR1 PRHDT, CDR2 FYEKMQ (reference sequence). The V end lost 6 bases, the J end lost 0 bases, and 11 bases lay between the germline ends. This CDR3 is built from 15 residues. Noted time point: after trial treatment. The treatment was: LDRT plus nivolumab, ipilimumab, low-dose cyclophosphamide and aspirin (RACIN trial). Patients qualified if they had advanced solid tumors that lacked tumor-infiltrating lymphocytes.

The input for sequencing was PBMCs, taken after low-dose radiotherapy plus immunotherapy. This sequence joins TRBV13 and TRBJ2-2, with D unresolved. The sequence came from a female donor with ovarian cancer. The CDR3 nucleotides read TGTGCCAGCAGGCAACAAACGACGAACACCGGGGAGCTGTTTTTT. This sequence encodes CASRQQTTNTGELFF.